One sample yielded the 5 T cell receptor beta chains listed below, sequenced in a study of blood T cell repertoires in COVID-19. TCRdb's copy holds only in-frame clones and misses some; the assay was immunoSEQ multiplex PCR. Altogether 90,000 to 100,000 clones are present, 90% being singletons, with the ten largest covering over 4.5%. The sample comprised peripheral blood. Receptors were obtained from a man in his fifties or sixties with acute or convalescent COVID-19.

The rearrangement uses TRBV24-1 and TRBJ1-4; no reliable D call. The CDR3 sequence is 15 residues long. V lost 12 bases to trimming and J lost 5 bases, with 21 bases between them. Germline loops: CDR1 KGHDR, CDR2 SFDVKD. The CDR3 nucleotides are TGTGCCTCGAGCGAAGGCGGGGAGGAGAATGAAAAACTGTTTTTT. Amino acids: CASSEGGEENEKLFF.

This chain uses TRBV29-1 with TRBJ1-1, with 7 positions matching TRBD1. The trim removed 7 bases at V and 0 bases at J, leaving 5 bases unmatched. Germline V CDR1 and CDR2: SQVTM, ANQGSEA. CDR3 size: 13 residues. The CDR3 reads CSARGQLNTEAFF. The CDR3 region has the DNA TGCAGCGCCCGGGGACAGTTGAACACTGAAGCTTTCTTT.

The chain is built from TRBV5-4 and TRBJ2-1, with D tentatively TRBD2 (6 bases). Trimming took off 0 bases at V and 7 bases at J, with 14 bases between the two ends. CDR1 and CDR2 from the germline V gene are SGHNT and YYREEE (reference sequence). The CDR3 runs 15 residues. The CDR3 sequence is CASSLAVAEGNEQFF. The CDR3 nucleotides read TGTGCCAGCAGCTTGGCGGTAGCGGAGGGAAATGAGCAGTTCTTC.

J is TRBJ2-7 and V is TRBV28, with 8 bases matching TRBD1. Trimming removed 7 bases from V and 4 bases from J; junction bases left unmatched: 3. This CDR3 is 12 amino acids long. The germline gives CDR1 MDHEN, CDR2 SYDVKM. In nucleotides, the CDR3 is TGTGCCAGCACGGACAGGGTTTACGAGCAGTACTTC. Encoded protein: CASTDRVYEQYF.

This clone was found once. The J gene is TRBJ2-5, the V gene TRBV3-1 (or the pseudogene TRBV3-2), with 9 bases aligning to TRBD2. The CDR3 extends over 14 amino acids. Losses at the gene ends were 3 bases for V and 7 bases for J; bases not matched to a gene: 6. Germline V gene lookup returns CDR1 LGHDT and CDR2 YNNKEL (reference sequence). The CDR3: CASSHLTGLATQYF. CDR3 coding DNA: TGTGCCAGCAGCCATTTGACGGGACTAGCGACCCAGTACTTC.